This TCR beta chain is from a study of response to subunit inactivated influenza vaccine (dated 2018 in TCRdb). In terms of the full investigation: Deep quantitative T cell receptor repertoire profiling was used in the study to track responses to a trivalent subunit inactivated influenza vaccine. Overall study outcomes, separate from this receptor: The authors suggested that each seasonal influenza vaccination may recruit only a limited number of new T cells.

The library was obtained by RT-PCR. Data came from an Illumina HiSeq 2500. The public reads were reprocessed in TCRdb via fastp at Q25 and MiXCR, keeping in-frame beta chains. Every entry covers one CDR3 protein and lists the most common genes and DNA from its rows. Present in this sample are roughly 170,000 distinct CDR3 sequences, roughly 8.7% of which were seen just once. The ten largest account for around 9.9% of the sample. Trimming removed 2 bases from V and 2 bases from J; the gene matches leave 0 bases unexplained. CDR1 is given as ENHRY and CDR2 as SYGVKD, both from the germline V gene. The CDR3 runs 15 amino acids, cysteine and phenylalanine included. Only the CDR3 region is kept as DNA, spanning 45 bases read in frame from base 1. This clonotype was observed at least ten times. It has no known antigen specificity. Within one base of it there is no much larger clone, and no base qualities were kept.

This receptor chain uses TRBV10-3 and TRBJ2-5; 12 junctional bases match TRBD2. This TCR came from a man aged 45 to 65 who received an inactivated influenza vaccine. Donor details come from another sample of the same person, matched by shared clones. The sample was non-naive T cells sorted from PBMCs, taken on the day of vaccination. In the paper's terms, the cell subset or site label means: memory T cell fraction. The DNA is as follows: TGTGCCATCAGTGAGACTAGCGGGGGGCAAGAGACCCAGTACTTC. Its protein product is CAISETSGGQETQYF.